Below are 9 T cell receptor beta chains sequenced from a single sample in a study of shared clonotypes between healthy human individuals (dated by TCRdb to between 2020 and 2021). Library method: the immunoSEQ multiplex PCR assay. TCRdb carries this immuneACCESS record with in-frame sequences only. Its versions omit some clonotypes, under half of them owing to an unresolved V gene in the studies checked, with the rest unexplained. The sample includes roughly 1,500,000 clones, with approximately 98.5% observed a single time. Around 0.38% of the sample lies in the top ten. Sequencing used naive CD4+ T cells sorted from blood. Per the publication, the cell subset or site label means: CD45RA+ positively selected. The receptor set was obtained from a man younger than 45 in good health.

The V and J genes are TRBV20-1 and TRBJ1-2; no definite D call. V lost 5 bases to trimming and J lost 8 bases, with 12 bases between them. The CDR3 length is 11 residues. Germline lookup yields CDR1 DFQATT and CDR2 SNEGSKA (reference sequence). This chain's CDR3 is CSALGGLGYTF. For the CDR3, the DNA is TGCAGTGCTCTCGGAGGGTTGGGCTACACCTTC.

The chain employs TRBV7-2 and TRBJ1-5; 8 nucleotides match TRBD1. The CDR3 length is 16 residues. V was clipped by 2 bases and J by 4 bases; unmatched bases: 7. In germline, CDR1 is SGHTA, CDR2 FQGNSA. The CDR3 loop reads CASSLIGQGLNQPQHF. The CDR3 DNA reads as TGTGCCAGCAGCTTAATCGGACAGGGCTTGAATCAGCCCCAGCATTTT.

The gene calls are TRBV5-1 and TRBJ2-2, with D perhaps matching TRBD2 (6 bases). Germline V gives CDR1 SGHRS, CDR2 YFSETQ. This CDR3 region has 14 residues. The germline V and J ends were trimmed by 4 bases and 0 bases, with 7 bases remaining between them. In DNA form, the CDR3 reads TGCGCCAGCAGCGCGGGACCGAACACCGGGGAGCTGTTTTTT. It specifies CASSAGPNTGELFF.

The rearrangement joins TRBV5-4 to TRBJ2-5; 8 bases map to TRBD1. This CDR3 spans 14 amino acids. Trimming removed 4 bases from V and 4 bases from J; junction bases left unmatched: 6. Germline-derived CDR1 and CDR2 are SGHNT and YYREEE (reference sequence). The CDR3 DNA reads TGTGCCAGCAGCGAGGACAGGGCGGTAGAGACCCAGTACTTC. It specifies CASSEDRAVETQYF.

The gene calls are TRBV7-9 and TRBJ2-1, with TRBD2 matching over 9 bases. Germline lookup yields CDR1 SEHNR and CDR2 FQNEAQ (reference sequence). This CDR3 is 17 amino acids long. With V trimmed by 1 base and J by 4 bases, 8 bases remained unmatched. CDR3 region: CASSLGGGLATYNEQFF. The CDR3 nucleotides read TGTGCCAGCAGCTTAGGAGGGGGACTAGCAACTTACAATGAGCAGTTCTTC.

The J gene is TRBJ2-3, the V gene TRBV13; the match to TRBD2 covers 11 bases. CDR1 and CDR2 from the germline V gene are PRHDT and FYEKMQ (reference sequence). The CDR3 contains 15 residues. The trim removed 6 bases at V and 3 bases at J, leaving 5 bases unmatched. CDR3 DNA sequence: TGTGCCAGCAGGGTAGCGGGAGGGCCGACAGATACGCAGTATTTT. Residues: CASRVAGGPTDTQYF. Full variable domain (remainder filled in from reference TRBV13 and TRBJ2-3): AAGVIQSPRHLIKEKRETATLKCYPIPRHDTVYWYQQGPGQDPQFLISFYEKMQSDKGSIPDRFSAQQFSDYHSELNMSSLELGDSALYFCASRVAGGPTDTQYFGPGTRLTVL.

The chain uses TRBV18 and TRBJ1-3; D is perhaps TRBD1 (5 bases). The V gene lost 6 bases and the J gene lost 2 bases, with 17 bases spanning the gap. Germline values: CDR1 KGHSH, CDR2 LQKENI. The CDR3 extends over 16 amino acids. CDR3 residues: CASSPPGRLTGNTIYF. In nucleotides, the CDR3 is TGTGCCAGCTCGCCCCCGGGACGACTGACTGGAAACACCATATATTTT. The whole variable domain, remainder taken from reference TRBV18 and TRBJ1-3, is NAGVMQNPRHLVRRRGQEARLRCSPMKGHSHVYWYRQLPEEGLKFMVYLQKENIIDESGMPKERFSAEFPKEGPSILRIQQVVRGDSAAYFCASSPPGRLTGNTIYFGEGSWLTVV.

V is TRBV7-9 and J is TRBJ1-4, with D perhaps TRBD1 (5 bases). Germline values: CDR1 SEHNR, CDR2 FQNEAQ (reference sequence). Between the trimmed V and J ends, which lost 4 bases and 0 bases, there was a span of 9 bases. The CDR3 covers 15 residues. CDR3 sequence: CASSYRQSTNEKLFF. The DNA of the CDR3 is TGTGCCAGCAGCTATCGACAGTCAACTAATGAAAAACTGTTTTTT. Combining the CDR3 with reference TRBV7-9 and TRBJ1-4 gives the whole variable domain DTGVSQNPRHKITKRGQNVTFRCDPISEHNRLYWYRQTLGQGPEFLTYFQNEAQLEKSRLLSDRFSAERPKGSFSTLEIQRTEQGDSAMYLCASSYRQSTNEKLFFGSGTQLSVL.

This clone occurred once. V and J are TRBV18 and TRBJ1-5; D remains unclear. Germline CDR1 KGHSH, CDR2 LQKENI. This CDR3 spans 15 amino acids. V shed 3 bases and J shed 6 bases, with 15 bases lying between them. The CDR3 DNA follows: TGTGCCAGCTCACCGGACGGAATGCCAAGTCAGCCCCAGCATTTT. This translates into CASSPDGMPSQPQHF.